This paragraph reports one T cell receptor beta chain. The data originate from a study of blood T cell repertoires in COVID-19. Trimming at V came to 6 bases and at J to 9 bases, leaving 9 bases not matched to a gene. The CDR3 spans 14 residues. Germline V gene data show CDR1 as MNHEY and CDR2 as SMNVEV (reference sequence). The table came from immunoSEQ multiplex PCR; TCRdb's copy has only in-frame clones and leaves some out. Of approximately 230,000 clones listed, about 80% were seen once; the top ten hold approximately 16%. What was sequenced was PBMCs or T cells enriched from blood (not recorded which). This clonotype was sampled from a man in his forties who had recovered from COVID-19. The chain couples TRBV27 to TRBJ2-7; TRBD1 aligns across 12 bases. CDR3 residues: CASSRGQGAIVQYF. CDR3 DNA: TGTGCCAGCAGCCGGGGACAGGGGGCCATAGTGCAGTACTTC.